This paragraph reports one T cell receptor beta chain. The data were obtained in a study of blood T cell repertoires in COVID-19. Whole-study context: The United States, Italy and Spain were the sources of the acute and convalescent COVID-19 samples. Sources were T cells, B-cell-depleted T cells, or PBMCs; the material itself was cDNA or gDNA.

As handled by the study authors: Estimation of nucleated cell counts was performed using reference gene primer amplification. TCRdb's table, derived via immunoSEQ multiplex PCR, lists solely in-frame clones and lacks some. V, J and clone size were drawn from that table, and D and trimming were deduced from the DNA. The data show 100,000 to 120,000 clones, 70% to 90% seen once. The CDR3 is made up of 15 amino acids. V was pared by 2 bases and J by 1 base, with 2 bases of the junction left unmatched. The germline CDR1 and CDR2 sequences are SGHRS and YFSETQ. The TCR was taken from a man aged 40-49 years with acute or convalescent COVID-19. Sequences were obtained from peripheral blood. V and J are TRBV5-1 and TRBJ2-7; 11 positions match TRBD1. As DNA, the CDR3 is TGCGCCAGCAGCTTAGGGACAGGGGGGTCCTACGAGCAGTACTTC. Encoded protein: CASSLGTGGSYEQYF. Variable domain in full (rest from reference TRBV5-1 and TRBJ2-7): KAGVTQTPRYLIKTRGQQVTLSCSPISGHRSVSWYQQTPGQGLQFLFEYFSETQRNKGNFPGRFSGRQFSNSRSEMNVSTLELGDSALYLCASSLGTGGSYEQYFGPGTRLTVT.